This T cell receptor beta chain was recorded in a study of cytomegalovirus exposure and HLA in healthy donors. Study-wide background: Unique TCRs from HLA-typed donors, 80 million to 100 million of them, were held in an early data release.

About this clone: Its antigen remains unknown.

Vbeta (60) and Jbeta (13) primers were used in the PCR. The repertoire was sequenced with immunoSEQ multiplex PCR; TCRdb's copy has only in-frame clones and lacks some. The sample table sets out 100,000 to 150,000 clones. Study-wide findings and caveats: Likely technical artifact: a cluster of highly shared sequence variants. Reportedly, diagnosis of cytomegalovirus status by the classifier showed high specificity and sensitivity. Reports indicate that TCR beta sequences accurately predicted the HLA-A and HLA-B alleles of most subjects.

Per the germline V gene, CDR1 is MDHEN and CDR2 is SYDVKM. This CDR3 spans 20 amino acids. V was pared by 6 bases and J by 5 bases, with 34 bases between. The sequence came from a woman between 40 and 50 years old in good health and CMV-seronegative. Sequenced input: PBMCs. The V gene is TRBV28, the J gene TRBJ1-2; D not resolved. This CDR3 reads CASSLITSSSIHWMRYGYTF. The DNA for the CDR3 is TGTGCCAGCAGCCTGATAACCTCGTCCTCAATCCACTGGATGAGGTATGGCTACACCTTC.